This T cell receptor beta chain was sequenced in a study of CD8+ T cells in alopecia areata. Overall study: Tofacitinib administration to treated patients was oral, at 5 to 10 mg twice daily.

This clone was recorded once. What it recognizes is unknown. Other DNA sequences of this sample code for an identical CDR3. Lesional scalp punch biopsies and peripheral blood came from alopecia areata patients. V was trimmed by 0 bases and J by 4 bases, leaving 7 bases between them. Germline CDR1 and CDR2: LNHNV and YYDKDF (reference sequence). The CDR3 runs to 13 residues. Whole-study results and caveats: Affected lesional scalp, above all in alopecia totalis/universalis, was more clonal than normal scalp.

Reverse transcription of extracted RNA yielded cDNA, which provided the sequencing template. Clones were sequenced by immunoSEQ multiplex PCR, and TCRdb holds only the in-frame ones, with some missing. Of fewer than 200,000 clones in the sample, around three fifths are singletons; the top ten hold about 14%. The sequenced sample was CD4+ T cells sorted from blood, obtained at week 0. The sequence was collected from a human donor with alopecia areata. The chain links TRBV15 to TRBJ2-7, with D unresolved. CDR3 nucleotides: TGTGCCACCAGCAGAGATCCGGGTTACGAGCAGTACTTC. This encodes CATSRDPGYEQYF. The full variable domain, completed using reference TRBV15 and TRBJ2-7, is DAMVIQNPRYQVTQFGKPVTLSCSQTLNHNVMYWYQQKSSQAPKLLFHYYDKDFNNEADTPDNFQSRRPNTSFCFLDIRSPGLGDTAMYLCATSRDPGYEQYFGPGTRLTVT.